The present T cell receptor (beta chain) was sequenced within a study of technical replicates of blood from a handful of donors. The assay was immunoSEQ multiplex PCR, and TCRdb's table has in-frame clones only and misses some. Of roughly 82,000 clones listed, approximately 96% were seen once; the top ten hold approximately 0.39%. The source material was T cells isolated from PBMCs. The clonotype was recovered from a human donor in good health.

The CDR3 loop reads CASSSWTSGEAPLLVEQFF. CDR3 nucleotides: TGTGCCAGCAGCTCTTGGACTAGCGGGGAGGCCCCCCTCTTGGTTGAGCAGTTCTTC. The rearrangement uses TRBV7-8 and TRBJ2-1, with 12 bases lining up with TRBD2. The germline CDR1 and CDR2 sequences are SGHVS and FQNEAQ. V dropped 4 bases and J dropped 9; count of bases not matched to a gene: 19. The CDR3 is made up of 19 amino acids.